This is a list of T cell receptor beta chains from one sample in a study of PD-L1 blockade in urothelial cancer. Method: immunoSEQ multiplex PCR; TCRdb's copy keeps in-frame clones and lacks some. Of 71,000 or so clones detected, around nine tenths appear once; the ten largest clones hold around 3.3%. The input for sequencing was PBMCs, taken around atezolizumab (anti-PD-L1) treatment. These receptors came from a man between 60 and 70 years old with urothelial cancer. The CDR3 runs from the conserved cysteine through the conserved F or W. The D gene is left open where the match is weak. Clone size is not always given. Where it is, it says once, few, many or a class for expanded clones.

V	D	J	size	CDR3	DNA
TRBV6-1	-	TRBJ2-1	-	CASAWSSYNEQFF	TGTGCCAGCGCCTGGAGCTCCTACAATGAGCAGTTCTTC
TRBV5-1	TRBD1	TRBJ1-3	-	CASSSNRGSTGNTIYF	TGCGCCAGCAGCTCCAACAGGGGCTCGACTGGAAACACCATATATTTT
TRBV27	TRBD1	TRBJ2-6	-	CASSSGTGGKSGANVLTF	TGTGCCAGCAGTTCCGGGACAGGGGGTAAGTCTGGGGCCAACGTCCTGACTTTC
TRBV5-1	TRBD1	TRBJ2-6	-	CASSPVGQKSFSGANVLTF	TGCGCCAGCAGCCCCGTGGGACAGAAAAGCTTCTCTGGGGCCAACGTCCTGACTTTC
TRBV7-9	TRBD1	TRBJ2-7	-	CASDRDRPYEQYF	TGTGCCAGCGACCGGGACAGACCCTACGAGCAGTACTTC
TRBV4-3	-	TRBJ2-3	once	CASSQDQSTSSPDTQYF	TGCGCCAGCAGCCAAGACCAATCGACTAGTTCCCCAGATACGCAGTATTTT
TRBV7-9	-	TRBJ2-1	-	CASSPTAYNEQFF	TGTGCCAGCAGCCCCACGGCCTACAATGAGCAGTTCTTC
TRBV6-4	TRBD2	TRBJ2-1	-	CASSQSLAEYNEQFF	TGTGCCAGCAGTCAGAGTCTAGCGGAATACAATGAGCAGTTCTTC
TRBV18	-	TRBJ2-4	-	CASSPPGAENIQYF	TGTGCCAGCTCCCCCCCAGGCGCCGAAAACATTCAGTACTTC
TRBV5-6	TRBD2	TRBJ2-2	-	CASSLEVGLAGGPGELFF	TGTGCCAGCAGCTTGGAAGTAGGGCTAGCGGGAGGGCCCGGGGAGCTGTTTTTT
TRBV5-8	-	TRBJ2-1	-	CASSLELATYNEQFF	TGTGCCAGCAGCTTGGAACTAGCAACCTACAATGAGCAGTTCTTC
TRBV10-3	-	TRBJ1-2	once	CAISDQSTSGDYGYTF	TGTGCCATCAGTGACCAATCGACATCGGGGGACTATGGCTACACCTTC
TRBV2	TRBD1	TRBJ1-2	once	CASSETGGGYGYTF	TGTGCCAGCAGTGAAACAGGGGGCGGCTATGGCTACACCTTC
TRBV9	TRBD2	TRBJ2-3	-	CASSPLAGSTDTQYF	TGTGCCAGCAGCCCTCTAGCGGGTAGCACAGATACGCAGTATTTT
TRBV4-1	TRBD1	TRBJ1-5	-	CASSQRTGYNQPQHF	TGCGCCAGCAGCCAGAGGACAGGGTACAATCAGCCCCAGCATTTT
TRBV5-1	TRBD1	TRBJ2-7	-	CASSHQGAGEQYF	TGCGCCAGCAGCCATCAGGGGGCGGGGGAGCAGTACTTC
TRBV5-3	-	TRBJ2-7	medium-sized	CAVEGIYEQYF	TGTGCCGTGGAGGGGATCTACGAGCAGTACTTC
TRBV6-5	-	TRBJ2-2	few	CASRIQGYTGELFF	TGTGCCAGCAGGATACAGGGTTACACCGGGGAGCTGTTTTTT
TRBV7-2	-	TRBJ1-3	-	CASSTPGGGRNTIYF	TGTGCCAGCAGCACCCCCGGCGGGGGACGGAACACCATATATTTT
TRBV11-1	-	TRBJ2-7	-	CASSSMTYEQYF	TGTGCCAGCAGCTCTATGACATACGAGCAGTACTTC
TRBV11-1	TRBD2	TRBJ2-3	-	CASSPKELAGKDTQYF	TGTGCCAGCAGCCCCAAGGAGCTAGCGGGGAAAGATACGCAGTATTTT
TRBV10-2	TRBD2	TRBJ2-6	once	CASSEWGGAGANVLTF	TGCGCCAGCAGTGAGTGGGGGGGGGCTGGGGCCAACGTCCTGACTTTC
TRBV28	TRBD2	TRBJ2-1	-	CASMESGRVYEQFF	TGTGCCAGCATGGAAAGCGGGAGGGTCTATGAGCAGTTCTTC
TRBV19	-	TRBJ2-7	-	CASSKQGQSGYEQYF	TGTGCCAGTAGTAAGCAGGGGCAGTCTGGCTACGAGCAGTACTTC
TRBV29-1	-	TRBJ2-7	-	CSVRDTYEQYF	TGCAGCGTGAGAGACACCTACGAGCAGTACTTC
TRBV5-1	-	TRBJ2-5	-	CASGLGQQEETQYF	TGCGCCAGCGGACTCGGACAGCAAGAAGAGACCCAGTACTTC
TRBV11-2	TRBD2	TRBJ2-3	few	CASSFGLAEGSTDTQYF	TGTGCCAGCAGCTTTGGACTAGCGGAAGGAAGCACAGATACGCAGTATTTT
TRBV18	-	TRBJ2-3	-	CASSLLRLTDTQYF	TGTGCCAGCTCACTCCTCCGACTGACAGATACGCAGTATTTT